In this sample, the clone carrying this T cell receptor (beta chain) turned up a few times. The antigen is undetermined. It was with a sample-barcoded 5' primer and a J-beta primer mix that a second PCR of roughly 6 to 12 cycles was run. Template switching added a 12-random-nucleotide identifier to every cDNA molecule. TCRdb re-derived calls from the 5' RACE reads in MiXCR, one entry per CDR3 protein. Here the sample spans more than 650,000 distinct CDR3 sequences, 53% being singletons. The record originates from a study of blood T cells in healthy people across ages. Study observations and caveats: Naive and antigen-experienced cells were not separated, limiting conclusive comparison.

This CDR3 is built from 14 residues. Looked up from germline, CDR1 is MNHEY and CDR2 is SVGAGI. Trimming left V 0 bases short and J 6 bases short, with 12 bases between. This TCR was sampled from a man older than 75 in good health. The sample was blood. This rearrangement joins TRBV6-5 to TRBJ2-7, with D tentatively TRBD2 (6 bases). CDR3 protein: CASSYSSRGGEQYF. The CDR3 DNA is TGTGCCAGCAGTTACTCGAGTAGGGGAGGCGAGCAGTACTTC.